The 20 T cell receptor beta chains given below trace back to one sample, sequenced in a study of T cell responses to AZD1222 COVID-19 vaccine. Assay used: immunoSEQ multiplex PCR; TCRdb lists only in-frame clones, some missing. The sample includes roughly 150,000 clones, roughly 92% of them seen just once. Here the sequenced sample was peripheral blood, taken on day 0 of AZD1222 vaccination. The receptors shown here come from an adult in good health.

The CDR3 coding sequence is TGCGCCAGCAGTGAGTCCTGGGGGAACGAGCAGTACTTC. This gives the protein CASSESWGNEQYF. This chain joins TRBV10-1 and TRBJ2-7; D may be TRBD1 or TRBD2 (5 bases each). Germline CDR1 reads WNHNN; CDR2 reads SYGVQD (reference sequence). V dropped 0 bases and J dropped 5 bases, with 8 bases sitting between them. The CDR3 has 13 residues.

In DNA, the CDR3 is TGTGCCAGCAGATCGAGCGGGGGCCAAGAGACCCAGTACTTC. Translated: CASRSSGGQETQYF. The chain combines TRBV6-6 with TRBJ2-5; 8 positions match TRBD2. Germline values: CDR1 MNHNY, CDR2 SVGAGI (reference sequence). This CDR3 has 14 amino acids. The junction had 4 bases not matched to a gene; V was cut back by 6 bases and J by 1 base.

This chain joins TRBV9 and TRBJ2-3; 9 bases are shared with TRBD2. This CDR3 is built from 16 residues. Germline V gene data show CDR1 as SGDLS and CDR2 as YYNGEE. Trimming cost V 3 bases and J 2 bases; bases outside gene matches: 7. CDR3 nucleotide sequence: TGTGCCAGCAGCGGGGGACTAGCATATAACACAGATACGCAGTATTTT. It translates to CASSGGLAYNTDTQYF. The variable domain in full, with the rest retrieved from reference TRBV9 and TRBJ2-3, is DSGVTQTPKHLITATGQRVTLRCSPRSGDLSVYWYQQSLDQGLQFLIQYYNGEERAKGNILERFSAQQFPDLHSELNLSSLELGDSALYFCASSGGLAYNTDTQYFGPGTRLTVL.

This rearrangement joins TRBV19 to TRBJ1-6; D unresolved. V was clipped by 4 bases and J by 15 bases, with 16 bases between them. The CDR3 extends over 13 amino acids. Germline CDR1 and CDR2: LNHDA and SQIVND (reference sequence). The CDR3 nucleotides are TGTGCCAGTAGTACAGACGGAGGTCGAGGCCTCCACTTT. Amino acids: CASSTDGGRGLHF. The variable domain in full, completed from reference TRBV19 and TRBJ1-6, reads DGGITQSPKYLFRKEGQNVTLSCEQNLNHDAMYWYRQDPGQGLRLIYYSQIVNDFQKGDIAEGYSVSREKKESFPLTVTSAQKNPTAFYLCASSTDGGRGLHFGNGTRLTVT.

This clone was recorded only once. The chain joins TRBV6-5 to TRBJ2-6; possibly TRBD2 for D (5 bases). The CDR3 has 15 residues. V was shortened by 0 bases and J by 4 bases, with 7 bases between the two germline ends. CDR1 MNHEY and CDR2 SVGAGI come from the germline V gene. The CDR3 DNA reads TGTGCCAGCAGTTACTCGAGAGGGGGGGCCAACGTCCTGACTTTC. Residues: CASSYSRGGANVLTF.

This sequence joins TRBV6-5 and TRBJ2-7, with D perhaps TRBD1 or TRBD2 (6 bases each). The CDR3 runs 14 residues. Trimming removed 9 bases from V and 0 bases from J, with 15 bases in between. Looked up from germline, CDR1 is MNHEY and CDR2 is SVGAGI. CDR3 bases: TGTGCCAGTGGGCCGGGGGCAAGCTCCTACGAGCAGTACTTC. Translated, it gives CASGPGASSYEQYF.

The chain carries TRBV18 and TRBJ1-3; D gene unclear. Between the trimmed V and J ends, which lost 3 bases and 4 bases, there was a span of 10 bases. The V gene's germline CDR1 is KGHSH and CDR2 LQKENI. This CDR3 has 14 amino acids. The CDR3 region has the DNA TGTGCCAGCTCACCGAACCGAGAGGGAAACACCATATATTTT. Protein sequence: CASSPNREGNTIYF.

The chain recombines TRBV2 with TRBJ2-1, with TRBD2 identical over 14 bases. Trimming took 6 bases from V and 5 from J; bases not matched to a gene: 15. Per germline, CDR1 SNHLY and CDR2 FYNNEI. This CDR3 is 19 amino acids long. The CDR3 reads CASSRLAGGPGPQNNEQFF. The CDR3 nucleotides are TGTGCCAGCAGCAGACTAGCGGGAGGGCCCGGACCACAAAACAATGAGCAGTTCTTC. The whole variable domain, remainder taken from reference TRBV2 and TRBJ2-1, is EPEVTQTPSHQVTQMGQEVILRCVPISNHLYFYWYRQILGQKVEFLVSFYNNEISEKSEIFDDQFSVERPDGSNFTLKIRSTKLEDSAMYFCASSRLAGGPGPQNNEQFFGPGTRLTVL.

The chain links TRBV7-8 to TRBJ1-6; D unclear. Between the trimmed V and J ends, which lost 3 bases and 7 bases, there was a span of 7 bases. The germline V gene has CDR1 SGHVS and CDR2 FQNEAQ. The CDR3 extends over 13 amino acids. CDR3 bases: TGTGCCAGCAGCTTTACCACAAATTCACCCCTCCACTTT. This translates into CASSFTTNSPLHF.

V usage is TRBV4-1 and J usage is TRBJ2-7, with TRBD1 matching 8 bases. CDR1 is MGHRA, CDR2 YSYEKL, per germline. V lost 4 bases, J lost 0 bases, and 2 bases stayed unmatched. This CDR3 has 14 residues. CDR3 bases: TGCGCCAGCAGCCTTGGACAGGGCTCCTACGAGCAGTACTTC. Residues: CASSLGQGSYEQYF.

V gene TRBV5-1 combines with J gene TRBJ2-2; TRBD1 aligns across 7 bases. The V gene's germline CDR1 is SGHRS and CDR2 YFSETQ. V lost 3 bases, J lost 2 bases, and 4 bases stayed unmatched. The CDR3 is made up of 15 amino acids. CDR3 sequence: CASSSGTENTGELFF. The DNA of the CDR3 is TGCGCCAGCAGCTCGGGGACAGAAAACACCGGGGAGCTGTTTTTT.

This clone was seen more than once but under ten times. The rearrangement uses TRBV7-2 and TRBJ1-5, with D perhaps TRBD1 (5 bases). There are 16 residues in the CDR3. V was shortened by 2 bases and J by 2 bases, with 13 bases between the two germline ends. The germline V gene has CDR1 SGHTA and CDR2 FQGNSA. The CDR3 DNA reads as TGTGCCAGCAGCTTAAGTCCGGGAGGGGGCAATCAGCCCCAGCATTTT. Protein: CASSLSPGGGNQPQHF.

This chain connects TRBV9 to TRBJ1-3; unclear D gene. Trimming shortened V by 1 base and J by 0 bases, and 8 bases separated the two germline ends. The CDR3 totals 15 residues. Germline loops: CDR1 SGDLS, CDR2 YYNGEE. The CDR3 loop is CASSVLSDSGNTIYF. The CDR3 nucleotides are TGTGCCAGCAGCGTACTCAGTGACTCTGGAAACACCATATATTTT.

The chain employs TRBV7-9 and TRBJ2-2; no firm D call. The CDR3 runs 14 residues. Trimming stripped 5 bases from V and 3 bases from J, with 10 bases between. Germline CDR1 reads SEHNR; CDR2 reads FQNEAQ (reference sequence). The DNA of the CDR3 is TGTGCCAGCAGCCCGAATAGGGACACCGGGGAGCTGTTTTTT. As protein: CASSPNRDTGELFF.

This sequence joins TRBV5-8 and TRBJ2-2, with 11 nucleotides matching TRBD1. There are 16 residues in the CDR3. The V and J ends lost 3 bases and 3 bases, in that order; junction bases with no gene match: 4. Germline CDR1 SGHTS, CDR2 YDEGEE. The CDR3 sequence: CASSSRTGGHTGELFF. In DNA, the CDR3 is TGTGCCAGCAGCTCTAGGACAGGGGGCCACACCGGGGAGCTGTTTTTT.

The chain uses TRBV18 and TRBJ2-5; 8 nucleotides align to TRBD2. The CDR3 length is 15 residues. Germline V CDR1 and CDR2: KGHSH, LQKENI. The trim removed 6 bases at V and 1 base at J, leaving 7 bases unmatched. CDR3 sequence (DNA): TGTGCCAGCTCTACGGGACTAGGCGCCCAAGAGACCCAGTACTTC. It translates to CASSTGLGAQETQYF.

The V call is TRBV27, the J call TRBJ2-3; the D is unclear. V was trimmed by 2 bases and J by 7 bases, leaving 16 bases between them. This CDR3 spans 15 amino acids. Germline V gene lookup returns CDR1 MNHEY and CDR2 SMNVEV (reference sequence). The CDR3 spells CASSLRPMGTNTQYF. The CDR3 DNA sequence: TGTGCCAGCAGTTTAAGGCCTATGGGAACCAATACGCAGTATTTT.

The chain carries TRBV2 and TRBJ1-5; TRBD1 is a possible D gene (5 bases). Trimming took 4 bases from V and 1 from J, leaving 14 bases between them. The CDR3 totals 16 residues. Looked up from germline, CDR1 is SNHLY and CDR2 is FYNNEI. CDR3 DNA: TGTGCCAGCAGTGGGGAGGGGCTTAGGAGCAATCAGCCCCAGCATTTT. It yields the protein CASSGEGLRSNQPQHF.

The rearrangement links TRBV18 to TRBJ1-2; D remains ambiguous. The V gene lost 0 bases and the J gene lost 8 bases, with 13 bases spanning the gap. The CDR3 has 14 residues. CDR1 KGHSH and CDR2 LQKENI come from the germline V gene. The CDR3 sequence is CASSPPGFGEGYTF. CDR3 DNA sequence: TGTGCCAGCTCACCACCCGGATTCGGGGAAGGCTACACCTTC. Supplemented by reference TRBV18 and TRBJ1-2, the full variable domain reads NAGVMQNPRHLVRRRGQEARLRCSPMKGHSHVYWYRQLPEEGLKFMVYLQKENIIDESGMPKERFSAEFPKEGPSILRIQQVVRGDSAAYFCASSPPGFGEGYTFGSGTRLTVV.

This clone is a singleton in its sample. The chain uses TRBV11-1 and TRBJ2-2, with unresolved D. The germline gives CDR1 SGHAT, CDR2 FQDESV (reference sequence). Trimming removed 0 bases from V and 6 bases from J, with 8 bases in between. The CDR3 is 14 residues long. The CDR3 is CASSLALSSGELFF. The CDR3 nucleotides read TGTGCCAGCAGCTTAGCGCTAAGTTCCGGGGAGCTGTTTTTT.